The 32 T cell receptor beta chains below were found in one sample sequenced in a study of T cells in Graves' hyperthyroidism and ophthalmopathy. The investigators amplified TCR beta CDR3 regions from RNA transcripts. Carried out on the TCR CDR3, a first-round RT-PCR used the HTBI primer set. TCRdb ran MiXCR on the multiplex PCR reads and lists one entry per CDR3 protein. Found here are approximately 600,000 distinct CDR3 sequences, around 15% of them singletons; the top ten hold 3.5% to 4%. The sequenced sample was blood. Every receptor here comes from a woman in her twenties or thirties with Graves' hyperthyroidism.

The table lists this clonotype with a few counts. The V and J genes are TRBV20-1 and TRBJ2-7, with TRBD2 identical over 9 bases. Trimming cost V 6 bases and J 0 bases; bases outside gene matches: 18. CDR3 length: 18 amino acids. Germline V gene data show CDR1 as DFQATT and CDR2 as SNEGSKA (reference sequence). The CDR3, as DNA: TGCAGTGCATCTCACAGGGGTATAGCGGGAGACAGCTCCTACGAGCAGTACTTC. Translated: CSASHRGIAGDSSYEQYF.

This clonotype occurred a few times. An end of the junction does not agree with germline; a read error may underlie this. The rearrangement joins TRBV11-2 to TRBJ1-2, with 9 bases that match TRBD1. The CDR3 extends over 16 amino acids. Germline CDR1 and CDR2: SGHAT and FQNNGV. CDR3 protein: CASSRGQGSTNYGYTF. The CDR3 region has the DNA TGCGCCAGCAGCCGGGGACAGGGATCAACTAACTATGGCTACACCTTC.

The sample holds many counts of this clonotype. The gene calls are TRBV18 and TRBJ2-1; TRBD1 matches at 9 bases. The CDR3 is made up of 17 amino acids. Germline V gene sequence: CDR1 KGHSH, CDR2 LQKENI. Losses at the gene ends were 2 bases for V and 3 bases for J; bases not matched to a gene: 8. The CDR3 nucleotides are TGTGCCAGCTCACCATTGGCGACAGGGGGGGTCTACAATGAGCAGTTCTTC. Amino acid sequence: CASSPLATGGVYNEQFF.

Only a few counts were recorded for this clonotype. J is TRBJ2-2 and V is TRBV6-6; D tentatively fits TRBD1 or TRBD2 (5 bases each). This CDR3 has 13 residues. Germline CDR1 MNHNY, CDR2 SVGAGI (reference sequence). V was cut by 2 bases and J by 15 bases, with 16 bases left in between. CDR3 DNA: TGTGCCAGCAGTTACGACGGCAGAGGGGAAGTGTTTTTT. This codes for CASSYDGRGEVFF.

The chain joins TRBV9 to TRBJ2-1, with D possibly being TRBD2 (5 bases). The V and J ends lost 0 bases and 0 bases respectively, with 13 bases between them. Looked up from germline, CDR1 is SGDLS and CDR2 is YYNGEE. This CDR3 is built from 17 residues. CDR3 bases: TGTGCCAGCAGCGTAGAAGTAGCGCCGAGCTCCTACAATGAGCAGTTCTTC. This gives the protein CASSVEVAPSSYNEQFF. Supplemented by reference TRBV9 and TRBJ2-1, the full variable domain reads DSGVTQTPKHLITATGQRVTLRCSPRSGDLSVYWYQQSLDQGLQFLIQYYNGEERAKGNILERFSAQQFPDLHSELNLSSLELGDSALYFCASSVEVAPSSYNEQFFGPGTRLTVL.

Points on this clonotype: This clone may be a read error of a much larger clone one base away. The chain is built from TRBV18 and TRBJ1-4, with D hard to call. Trimming shortened V by 6 bases and J by 7 bases, and 18 bases separated the two germline ends. CDR1 and CDR2 (germline): KGHSH, LQKENI. CDR3 size: 15 residues. CDR3 bases: TGTGCCAGCTCGGCCCCTCAGAGAGTAGGTGAAAAACTGTTTTTT. This translates into CASSAPQRVGEKLFF.

This chain connects TRBV20-1 to TRBJ1-6; tentatively, D is TRBD1 (5 bases). Germline loops: CDR1 DFQATT, CDR2 SNEGSKA (reference sequence). Trimming stripped 0 bases from V and 7 bases from J, with 16 bases between. The CDR3 loop spans 16 amino acids. CDR3 sequence reads: CSARDLGQGGNSPLHF. The CDR3, as DNA: TGCAGTGCTAGAGATTTAGGCCAGGGAGGAAATTCACCCCTCCACTTT.

This clonotype was picked up many times. V is TRBV28 and J is TRBJ2-7; the match to TRBD2 covers 10 bases. Per the germline V gene, CDR1 is MDHEN and CDR2 is SYDVKM. Trimming cost V 10 bases and J 3 bases; bases outside gene matches: 3. The CDR3 consists of 12 residues. The CDR3 sequence: CATGTSDYEQYF. CDR3 bases: TGTGCCACCGGGACTAGCGACTACGAGCAGTACTTC.

The chain couples TRBV4-2 to TRBJ1-4; 7 bases fit TRBD1. Germline loops: CDR1 LGHNA, CDR2 YNFKEQ. The CDR3 is made up of 15 amino acids. V shed 5 bases, J shed 7 bases, and the junction held 10 bases outside the gene matches. CDR3 in DNA: TGTGCCAGCAGCGAAAGGGGGCAGGTTATTGAAAAACTGTTTTTT. Its protein product is CASSERGQVIEKLFF.

The chain links TRBV19 to TRBJ2-7, with D perhaps TRBD2 (5 bases). The CDR3 is made up of 13 amino acids. V lost 1 base and J 6 bases, leaving 10 bases between the germline ends. Germline V gene sequence: CDR1 LNHDA, CDR2 SQIVND (reference sequence). CDR3 amino acids: CASSIVGGSEQYF. CDR3 in DNA: TGTGCCAGTAGTATAGTAGGAGGATCCGAGCAGTACTTC.

The genes are TRBV5-1 and TRBJ2-1; TRBD2 matches 13 bases. V dropped 0 bases and J dropped 8; count of bases not matched to a gene: 5. Germline lookup yields CDR1 SGHRS and CDR2 YFSETQ. This CDR3 contains 16 residues. For the CDR3, the DNA is TGCGCCAGCAGCTTGGGTGGGACTAGCGGGACCGATGAGCAGTTCTTC. This translates into CASSLGGTSGTDEQFF. Together with reference TRBV5-1 and TRBJ2-1, the CDR3 gives the full variable domain: KAGVTQTPRYLIKTRGQQVTLSCSPISGHRSVSWYQQTPGQGLQFLFEYFSETQRNKGNFPGRFSGRQFSNSRSEMNVSTLELGDSALYLCASSLGGTSGTDEQFFGPGTRLTVL.

The CDR3 region is CASSTWSGGRGEKLFF. CDR3 DNA sequence: TGTGCCAGCAGCACCTGGTCGGGCGGGCGGGGTGAAAAACTGTTTTTT. The V and J genes are TRBV12-3 or TRBV12-4 and TRBJ1-4; no clear D. The CDR3 covers 16 residues. Trimming pared 6 bases from V and 7 bases from J, leaving 21 bases between.

The chain combines TRBV24-1 with TRBJ1-2, with a possible D match to TRBD1 (6 bases). V was pared by 4 bases and J by 4 bases, with 12 bases between. Germline CDR1 KGHDR, CDR2 SFDVKD. The CDR3 length is 14 residues. In nucleotides, the CDR3 is TGTGCCACCAGTGACCAGGGGTTTGGCTATGGCTACACCTTC. Its protein product is CATSDQGFGYGYTF.

This clonotype was seen only a few times. CDR3 in amino acids: CASSRLRQDNTEAFF. CDR3 DNA: TGTGCCAGCAGCAGGCTTAGACAGGACAACACTGAAGCTTTCTTT. V gene TRBV13 combines with J gene TRBJ1-1; D perhaps matches TRBD1 (6 bases). There are 15 residues in the CDR3. Trimming pared 5 bases from V and 2 bases from J, leaving 15 bases between. From germline, CDR1 is PRHDT and CDR2 FYEKMQ (reference sequence).

At least ten counts were recorded for this clonotype. V usage is TRBV3-1 and J usage is TRBJ2-7, with D perhaps TRBD2 (6 bases). CDR1 LGHDT and CDR2 YNNKEL come from the germline V gene (reference sequence). The V end lost 0 bases, the J end lost 4 bases, and 13 bases lay between the germline ends. This CDR3 has 15 residues. The CDR3 is CASSQDRGNRYEQYF. The CDR3 DNA follows: TGTGCCAGCAGCCAAGATCGGGGGAACAGGTACGAGCAGTACTTC.

This clonotype was seen repeatedly, ten times or more. The chain is built from TRBV20-1 and TRBJ2-2; D gene unclear. The CDR3 extends over 13 amino acids. Germline CDR1 DFQATT, CDR2 SNEGSKA (reference sequence). V was trimmed by 8 bases and J by 5 bases, leaving 15 bases between them. The CDR3 protein is CSTDPVGTGELFF. CDR3 DNA: TGCAGTACCGACCCTGTAGGGACCGGGGAGCTGTTTTTT.

This clonotype came up many times. The chain carries TRBV2 and TRBJ2-7; possibly TRBD1 or TRBD2 for D (5 bases each). CDR3 length: 12 amino acids. CDR1 and CDR2 (germline): SNHLY, FYNNEI. Trimming cost V 5 bases and J 6 bases, with 11 bases left between them. The CDR3 DNA is TGTGCCAGCAGTAGGGACGGTGGCGAGCAGTACTTC. Translated: CASSRDGGEQYF. The whole variable domain, remainder taken from reference TRBV2 and TRBJ2-7, is EPEVTQTPSHQVTQMGQEVILRCVPISNHLYFYWYRQILGQKVEFLVSFYNNEISEKSEIFDDQFSVERPDGSNFTLKIRSTKLEDSAMYFCASSRDGGEQYFGPGTRLTVT.

At least ten counts were recorded for this clonotype. V and J are TRBV6-5 and TRBJ2-1, with TRBD1 identical over 10 bases. J was trimmed by 9 bases and V by 2 bases; bases with no gene match: 13. The CDR3 extends over 17 amino acids. Germline assignment: CDR1 MNHEY and CDR2 SVGAGI. This CDR3 reads CASSYLSPGQGHGEQFF. CDR3 nucleotides: TGTGCCAGCAGTTACCTAAGTCCGGGACAGGGGCACGGTGAGCAGTTCTTC.

Of note for this clonotype: With a much larger clone just one base away, this may be a read error. V and J are TRBV3-1 and TRBJ1-1; D ambiguous. V shed 6 bases and J shed 1 base, with 15 bases lying between them. The CDR3 covers 15 residues. Germline V gives CDR1 LGHDT, CDR2 YNNKEL (reference sequence). As DNA, the CDR3 is TGTGCCAGCAGTCGATTCATAAGGTCGAACACTGAAGCTTTCTTT. Amino acid sequence: CASSRFIRSNTEAFF.

A few counts support this clonotype. J is TRBJ1-1 and V is TRBV4-1; no firm D call. The V gene's germline CDR1 is MGHRA and CDR2 YSYEKL. Trimming left V 0 bases short and J 0 bases short, with 8 bases between. The CDR3 length is 15 residues. The CDR3 loop reads CASSQDPGLNTEAFF. CDR3 in DNA: TGCGCCAGCAGCCAAGACCCGGGCTTGAACACTGAAGCTTTCTTT.

CDR3: CASSTRDRGYHTEAFF. The DNA for the CDR3 is TGTGCCAGTAGTACACGGGACAGGGGGTATCACACTGAAGCTTTCTTT. This chain uses TRBV19 with TRBJ1-1, with TRBD1 matching 11 bases. Germline-derived CDR1 and CDR2 are LNHDA and SQIVND (reference sequence). The junction had 7 bases not matched to a gene; V was cut back by 4 bases and J by 3 bases. This CDR3 has 16 residues.

This clonotype was recorded a few times. The chain combines TRBV2 with TRBJ1-2; the match to TRBD1 covers 8 bases. The CDR3 is 15 residues long. The J segment lost 7 bases and the V segment lost 10 bases, leaving 17 bases of the junction unmatched. CDR1 is SNHLY, CDR2 FYNNEI, per germline. This CDR3 is CAITDGDRGIGGYTF. CDR3 sequence (DNA): TGTGCCATCACTGACGGAGACAGGGGAATTGGTGGCTACACCTTC.

At least ten counts were recorded for this clonotype. The rearrangement joins TRBV28 to TRBJ2-3; TRBD1 aligns across 8 bases. The CDR3 covers 14 residues. V trimming: 8 bases; J trimming: 5 bases; junction bases outside the gene matches: 9. CDR1 and CDR2 (germline): MDHEN, SYDVKM. The CDR3 here is CASPGQGLGDTQYF. In DNA form, the CDR3 reads TGTGCCAGCCCCGGACAGGGCCTTGGAGATACGCAGTATTTT.

This clonotype showed up just a few times. The V gene is TRBV10-3, the J gene TRBJ2-7; 10 bases agree with TRBD2. The CDR3 totals 15 residues. Unmatched junction bases numbered 5, after V lost 3 bases and J lost 3 bases. Looked up from germline, CDR1 is ENHRY and CDR2 is SYGVKD. The CDR3 is CAISDPGTSDYEQYF. CDR3 nucleotides: TGTGCCATCAGTGATCCGGGGACTAGCGACTACGAGCAGTACTTC.

This clonotype was recorded many times. V usage is TRBV28 and J usage is TRBJ2-5; D unresolved. The germline gives CDR1 MDHEN, CDR2 SYDVKM. This CDR3 comprises 17 residues. The ends were cut back, 4 bases at V and 3 bases at J, with 21 bases in the middle. The DNA for the CDR3 is TGTGCCAGCAGTTCCCCCCCCAGAAGTATTGCTAAAGAGACCCAGTACTTC. This codes for CASSSPPRSIAKETQYF.

This clonotype was counted at least ten times. The CDR3 here is CASSRRVLAHGEQYF. CDR3 nucleotide sequence: TGTGCCAGCAGTAGACGCGTCCTAGCCCATGGCGAGCAGTACTTC. The chain employs TRBV6-2 or TRBV6-3 and TRBJ2-7; D possibly corresponds to TRBD2 (5 bases). Trimming stripped 5 bases from V and 6 bases from J, with 20 bases between. The V gene's germline CDR1 is MNHEY and CDR2 SVGEGT. The CDR3 loop spans 15 amino acids.

In this sample, this clonotype turned up many times. J is TRBJ2-3 and V is TRBV20-1, with 11 positions matching TRBD2. J was trimmed by 2 bases and V by 5 bases; bases with no gene match: 6. The V gene's germline CDR1 is DFQATT and CDR2 SNEGSKA (reference sequence). This CDR3 spans 15 amino acids. The CDR3, as DNA: TGCAGTGCTCCCACTAGCGGGAGCCCCACAGATACGCAGTATTTT. Amino acid sequence: CSAPTSGSPTDTQYF.

The J gene is TRBJ2-7, the V gene TRBV27, with D possibly called TRBD1 or TRBD2 (6 bases each). CDR3 length: 14 amino acids. Trimming took off 4 bases at V and 5 bases at J, with 15 bases between the two ends. From germline, CDR1 is MNHEY and CDR2 SMNVEV (reference sequence). The CDR3 bases are TGTGCCAGCAGTTCTACAGGGAGGAACCACGAGCAGTACTTC. Translating it yields CASSSTGRNHEQYF.

V usage is TRBV6-1 and J usage is TRBJ2-7; D is ambiguous. From germline, CDR1 is MNHNS and CDR2 SASEGT. The CDR3 covers 14 residues. V gave up 7 bases and J gave up 1 base, with 14 bases separating them. This CDR3 is CASTPAWSSYEQYF. CDR3 coding DNA: TGTGCCAGCACCCCAGCCTGGTCTTCCTACGAGCAGTACTTC.

In regard to this clonotype: This may come from a read error, since a much larger clone is one base off. The chain combines TRBV6-2 or TRBV6-3 with TRBJ2-1, with 9 bases lining up with TRBD2. Germline V gene data show CDR1 as MNHEY and CDR2 as SVGEGT. CDR3 length: 15 amino acids. Unmatched junction bases numbered 4, after V lost 4 bases and J lost 3 bases. Here the CDR3 DNA reads TGTGCCAGCAGTTGGACTAGCGAGAGCTACAATGAGCAGTTCTTC. This translates into CASSWTSESYNEQFF.

This clonotype was seen at least ten times. This chain connects TRBV7-9 to TRBJ2-7; D is tentatively TRBD1 or TRBD2 (5 bases each). CDR1 is SEHNR and CDR2 is FQNEAQ in the germline V gene (reference sequence). The CDR3 runs to 16 residues. Trimming left V 5 bases short and J 5 bases short, with 22 bases between. CDR3 in DNA: TGTGCCAGCAGCAGTTCCCACCTACCCGGGACCCACGAGCAGTACTTC. Translating gives CASSSSHLPGTHEQYF.

Only one count was recorded for this clonotype. The rearrangement links TRBV6-5 to TRBJ1-1; TRBD1 matches 9 bases. V shed 2 bases and J 6 bases; nucleotides not matched to a gene: 7. Germline V gene lookup returns CDR1 MNHEY and CDR2 SVGAGI. This CDR3 is built from 15 residues. The DNA of the CDR3 is TGTGCCAGCAGTTACGGGACAGGGTATCTCTCTGAAGCTTTCTTT. Protein sequence: CASSYGTGYLSEAFF.